The present entry profiles one T cell receptor (beta chain) with its context. Its antigen is as yet unknown. This record belongs to a study of cytomegalovirus exposure and HLA in healthy donors. The study's findings and limits: It is likely that the observed cluster of highly shared sequence variants was a sequencing artifact. Segments of the TCR beta V type were, in most cases, productive about 90% or about 30% of the time in an earlier analysis. Researchers counted around 160 TCR beta chains as cytomegalovirus-associated.

13 Jbeta primers and 60 Vbeta primers were used for the PCR. TCRdb keeps only in-frame clones here, not all; method: immunoSEQ multiplex PCR. The data show 150,000 to 200,000 clones, over 75% seen once. Germline CDR1 is SQVTM and CDR2 is ANQGSEA. This CDR3 has 17 amino acids. J gave up 4 bases and V 2 bases, and 11 bases lay outside the gene matches. The origin of this receptor is a man in his late teens or twenties in good health and CMV-seronegative. The chain combines TRBV29-1 with TRBJ2-1; TRBD2 aligns across 10 bases. The sequenced material came from PBMCs. In DNA form, the CDR3 reads TGCAGCGTTGAATGGGCTAGCGGGAGAGTGCCGTACAATGAGCAGTTCTTC. It encodes CSVEWASGRVPYNEQFF.